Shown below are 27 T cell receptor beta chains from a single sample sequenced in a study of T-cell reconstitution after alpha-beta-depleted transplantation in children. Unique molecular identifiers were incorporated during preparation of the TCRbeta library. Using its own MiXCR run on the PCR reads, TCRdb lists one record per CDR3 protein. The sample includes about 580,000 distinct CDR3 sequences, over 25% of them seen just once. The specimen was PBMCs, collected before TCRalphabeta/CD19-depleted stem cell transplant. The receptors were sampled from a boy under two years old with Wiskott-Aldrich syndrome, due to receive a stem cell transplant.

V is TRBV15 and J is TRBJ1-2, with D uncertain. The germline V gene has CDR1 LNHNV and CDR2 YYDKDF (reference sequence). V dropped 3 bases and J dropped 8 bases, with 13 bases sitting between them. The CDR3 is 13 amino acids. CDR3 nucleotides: TGTGCCACCAGCAGGGAACGATTGACGGGCTACACCTTC. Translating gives CATSRERLTGYTF.

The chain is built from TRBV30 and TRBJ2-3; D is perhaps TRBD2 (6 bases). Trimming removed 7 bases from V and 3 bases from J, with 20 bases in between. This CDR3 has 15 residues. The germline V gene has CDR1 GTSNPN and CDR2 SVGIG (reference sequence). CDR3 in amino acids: CAFLGGDMRTDTQYF. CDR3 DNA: TGTGCCTTCCTCGGGGGAGATATGAGGACAGATACGCAGTATTTT. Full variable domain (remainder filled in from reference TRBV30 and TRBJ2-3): SQTIHQWPATLVQPVGSPLSLECTVEGTSNPNLYWYRQAAGRGLQLLFYSVGIGQISSEVPQNLSASRPQDRQFILSSKKLLLSDSGFYLCAFLGGDMRTDTQYFGPGTRLTVL.

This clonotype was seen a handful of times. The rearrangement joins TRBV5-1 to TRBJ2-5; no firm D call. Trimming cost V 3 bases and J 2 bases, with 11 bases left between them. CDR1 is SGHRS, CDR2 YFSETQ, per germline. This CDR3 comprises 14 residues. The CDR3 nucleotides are TGCGCCAGCAGCTCATCAGCGCTACAAGAGACCCAGTACTTC. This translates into CASSSSALQETQYF.

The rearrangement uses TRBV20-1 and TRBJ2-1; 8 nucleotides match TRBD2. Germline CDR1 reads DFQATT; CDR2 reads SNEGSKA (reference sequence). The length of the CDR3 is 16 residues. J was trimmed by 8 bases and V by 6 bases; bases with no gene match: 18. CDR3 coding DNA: TGCAGTGCCATTCCGAGGGGAGCGGGAGCTTTGGATGAGCAGTTCTTC. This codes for CSAIPRGAGALDEQFF.

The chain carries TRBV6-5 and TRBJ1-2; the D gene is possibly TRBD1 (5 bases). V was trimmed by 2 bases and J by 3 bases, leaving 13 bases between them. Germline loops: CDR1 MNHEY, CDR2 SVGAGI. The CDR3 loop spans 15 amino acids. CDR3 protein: CASSYNAGRDYGYTF. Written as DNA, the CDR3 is TGTGCCAGCAGTTACAACGCAGGGCGGGACTATGGCTACACCTTC.

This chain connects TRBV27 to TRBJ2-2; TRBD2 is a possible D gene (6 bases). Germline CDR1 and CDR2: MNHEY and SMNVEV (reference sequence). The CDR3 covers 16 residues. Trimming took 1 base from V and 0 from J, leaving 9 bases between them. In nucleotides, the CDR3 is TGTGCCAGCAGTTTATTGCGGGGAACGAACACCGGGGAGCTGTTTTTT. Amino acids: CASSLLRGTNTGELFF.

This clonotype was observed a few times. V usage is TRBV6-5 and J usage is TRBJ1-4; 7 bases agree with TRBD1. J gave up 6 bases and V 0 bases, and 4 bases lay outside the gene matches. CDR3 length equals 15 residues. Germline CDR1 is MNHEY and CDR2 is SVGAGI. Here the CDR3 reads CASSYSGGGYEKLFF. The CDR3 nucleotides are TGTGCCAGCAGTTACTCGGGAGGGGGCTATGAAAAACTGTTTTTT.

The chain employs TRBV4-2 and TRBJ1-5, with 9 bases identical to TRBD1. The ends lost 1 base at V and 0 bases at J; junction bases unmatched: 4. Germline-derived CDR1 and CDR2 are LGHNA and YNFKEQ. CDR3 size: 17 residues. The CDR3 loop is CASSQVRDRASNQPQHF. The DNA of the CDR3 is TGTGCCAGCAGCCAAGTTCGGGACAGGGCTAGCAATCAGCCCCAGCATTTT.

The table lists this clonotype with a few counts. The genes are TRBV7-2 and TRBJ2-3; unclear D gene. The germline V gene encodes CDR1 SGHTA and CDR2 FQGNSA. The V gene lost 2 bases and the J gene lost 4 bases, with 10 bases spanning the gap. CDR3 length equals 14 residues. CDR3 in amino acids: CASSLRFGADTQYF. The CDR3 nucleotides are TGTGCCAGCAGCTTAAGGTTTGGCGCAGATACGCAGTATTTT.

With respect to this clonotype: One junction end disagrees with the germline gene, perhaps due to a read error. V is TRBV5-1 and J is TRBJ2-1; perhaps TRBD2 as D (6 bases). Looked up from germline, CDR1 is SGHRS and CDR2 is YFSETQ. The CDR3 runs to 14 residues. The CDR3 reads CASSLAAEGVNPLF. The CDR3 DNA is TGCGCCAGCAGCTTGGCCGCGGAGGGTGTTAATCCCCTCTTC. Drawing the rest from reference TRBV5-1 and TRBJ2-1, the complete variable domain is KAGVTQTPRYLIKTRGQQVTLSCSPISGHRSVSWYQQTPGQGLQFLFEYFSETQRNKGNFPGRFSGRQFSNSRSEMNVSTLELGDSALYLCASSLAAEGVNPLFGPGTRLTVL.

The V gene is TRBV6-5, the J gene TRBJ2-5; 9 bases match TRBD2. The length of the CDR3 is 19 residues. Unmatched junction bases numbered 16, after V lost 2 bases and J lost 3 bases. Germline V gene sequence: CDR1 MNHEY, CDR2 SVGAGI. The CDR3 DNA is TGTGCCAGCAGTTACCGGGGCTTTAGCGGGAGTAATCTAGAAGAGACCCAGTACTTC. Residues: CASSYRGFSGSNLEETQYF.

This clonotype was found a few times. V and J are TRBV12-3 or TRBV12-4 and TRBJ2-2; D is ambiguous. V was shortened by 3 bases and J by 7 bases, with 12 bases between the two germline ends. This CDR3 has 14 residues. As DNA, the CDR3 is TGTGCCAGCAGTTTTGGGCGGAGACACGGGGAGCTGTTTTTT. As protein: CASSFGRRHGELFF.

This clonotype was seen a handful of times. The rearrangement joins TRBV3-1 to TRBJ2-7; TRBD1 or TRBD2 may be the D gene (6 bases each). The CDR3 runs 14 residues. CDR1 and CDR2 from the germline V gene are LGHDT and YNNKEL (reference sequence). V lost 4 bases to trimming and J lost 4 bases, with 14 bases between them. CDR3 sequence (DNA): TGTGCCAGCAGCCCTTTACTAGGGGGGTACGAGCAGTACTTC. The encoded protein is CASSPLLGGYEQYF.

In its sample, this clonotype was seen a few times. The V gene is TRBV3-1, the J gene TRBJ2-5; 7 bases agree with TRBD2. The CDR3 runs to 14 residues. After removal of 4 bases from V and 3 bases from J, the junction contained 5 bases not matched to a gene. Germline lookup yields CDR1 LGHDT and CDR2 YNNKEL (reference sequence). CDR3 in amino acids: CASSPGLGEETQYF. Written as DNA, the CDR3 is TGTGCCAGCAGCCCAGGACTAGGCGAAGAGACCCAGTACTTC.

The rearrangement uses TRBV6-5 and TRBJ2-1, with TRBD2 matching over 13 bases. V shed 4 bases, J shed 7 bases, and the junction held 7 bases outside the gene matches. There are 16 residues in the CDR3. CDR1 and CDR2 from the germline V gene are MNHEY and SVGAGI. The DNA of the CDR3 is TGTGCCAGCAGTTTGACTAGCGGGAGGCGGGGAAATGAGCAGTTCTTC. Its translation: CASSLTSGRRGNEQFF.

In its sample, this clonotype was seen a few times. CDR3 protein: CASRVRPGLADNEQFF. The CDR3 coding sequence is TGTGCCAGCAGAGTCCGGCCGGGACTAGCGGACAATGAGCAGTTCTTC. The chain is built from TRBV12-3 or TRBV12-4 and TRBJ2-1, with TRBD2 matching 11 bases. The CDR3 is 16 amino acids. After removal of 6 bases from V and 5 bases from J, the junction contained 9 bases not matched to a gene.

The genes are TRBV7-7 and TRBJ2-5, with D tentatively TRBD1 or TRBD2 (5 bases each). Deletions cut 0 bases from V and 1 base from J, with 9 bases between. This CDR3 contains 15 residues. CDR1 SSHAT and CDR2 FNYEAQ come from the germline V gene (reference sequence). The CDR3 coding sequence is TGTGCCAGCAGCTTAGCCCATGGGACCCAAGAGACCCAGTACTTC. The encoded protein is CASSLAHGTQETQYF. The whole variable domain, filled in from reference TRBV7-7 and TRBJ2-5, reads GAGVSQSPRYKVTKRGQDVTLRCDPISSHATLYWYQQALGQGPEFLTYFNYEAQPDKSGLPSDRFSAERPEGSISTLTIQRTEQRDSAMYRCASSLAHGTQETQYFGPGTRLLVL.

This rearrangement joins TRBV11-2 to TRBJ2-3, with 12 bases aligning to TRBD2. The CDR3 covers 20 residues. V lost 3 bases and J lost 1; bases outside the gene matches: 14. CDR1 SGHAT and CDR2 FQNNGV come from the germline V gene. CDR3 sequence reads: CASSLGALAGGPHRTDTQYF. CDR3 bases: TGTGCCAGCAGCTTGGGGGCCCTAGCGGGAGGGCCCCACCGCACAGATACGCAGTATTTT.

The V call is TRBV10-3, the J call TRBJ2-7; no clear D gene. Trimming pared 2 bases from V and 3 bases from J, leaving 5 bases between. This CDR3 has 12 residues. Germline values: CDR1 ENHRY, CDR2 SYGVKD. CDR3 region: CAISEGNYEQYF. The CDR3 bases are TGTGCCATCAGTGAGGGTAACTACGAGCAGTACTTC.

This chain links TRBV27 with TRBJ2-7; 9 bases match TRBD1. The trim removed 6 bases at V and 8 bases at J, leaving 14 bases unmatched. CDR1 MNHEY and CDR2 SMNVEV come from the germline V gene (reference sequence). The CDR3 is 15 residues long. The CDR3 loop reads CASSPMKDRGSKQYF. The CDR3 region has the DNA TGTGCCAGCAGCCCCATGAAGGACAGGGGTAGCAAGCAGTACTTC.

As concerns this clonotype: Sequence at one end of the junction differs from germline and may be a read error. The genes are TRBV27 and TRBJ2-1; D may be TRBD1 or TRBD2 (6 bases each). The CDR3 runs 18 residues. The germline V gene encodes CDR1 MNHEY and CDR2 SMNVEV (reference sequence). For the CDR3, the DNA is TGTGCCAGCAGTTTAAGCCGGGGGCGAGGGACTCTATACACTGAGCAGTTCTTC. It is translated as CASSLSRGRGTLYTEQFF.

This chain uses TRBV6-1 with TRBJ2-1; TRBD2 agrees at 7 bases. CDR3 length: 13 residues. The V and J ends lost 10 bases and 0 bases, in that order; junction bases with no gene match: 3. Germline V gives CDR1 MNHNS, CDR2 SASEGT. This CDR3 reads CATAGDSYNEQFF. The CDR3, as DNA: TGTGCCACCGCGGGAGACTCCTACAATGAGCAGTTCTTC.

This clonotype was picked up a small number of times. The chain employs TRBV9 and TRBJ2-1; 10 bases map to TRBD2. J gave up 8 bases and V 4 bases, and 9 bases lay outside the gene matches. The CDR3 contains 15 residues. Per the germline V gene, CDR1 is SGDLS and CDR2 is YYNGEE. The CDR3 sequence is CASSRGLAEPHEQFF. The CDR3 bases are TGTGCCAGCAGCCGCGGACTAGCGGAGCCCCATGAGCAGTTCTTC.

This CDR3 reads CASSGSSSVGSSYNEQFF. Written as DNA, the CDR3 is TGTGCCAGCAGTGGATCGTCTAGCGTGGGGAGCTCCTACAATGAGCAGTTCTTC. The V and J genes are TRBV2 and TRBJ2-1; D might be TRBD2 (6 bases). Germline CDR1 and CDR2: SNHLY and FYNNEI. Trimming took off 4 bases at V and 0 bases at J, with 19 bases between the two ends. The CDR3 loop spans 18 amino acids.

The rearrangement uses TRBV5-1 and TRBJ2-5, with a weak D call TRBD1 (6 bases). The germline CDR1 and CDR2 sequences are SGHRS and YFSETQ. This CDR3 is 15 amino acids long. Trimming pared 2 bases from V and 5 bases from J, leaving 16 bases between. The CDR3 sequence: CASSFSRGIGETQYF. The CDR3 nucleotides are TGCGCCAGCAGCTTCTCCAGGGGAATAGGGGAGACCCAGTACTTC.

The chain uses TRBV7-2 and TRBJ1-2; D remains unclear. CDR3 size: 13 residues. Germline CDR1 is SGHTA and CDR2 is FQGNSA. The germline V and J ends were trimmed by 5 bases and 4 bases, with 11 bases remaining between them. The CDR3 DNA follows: TGTGCCAGCAGCCGAGGAGGGCTCTATGGCTACACCTTC. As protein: CASSRGGLYGYTF.

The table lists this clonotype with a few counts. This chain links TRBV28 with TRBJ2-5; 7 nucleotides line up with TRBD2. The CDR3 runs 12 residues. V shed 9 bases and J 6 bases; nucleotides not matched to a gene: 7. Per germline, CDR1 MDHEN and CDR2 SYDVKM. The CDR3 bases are TGTGCCAGTGGGGGGGGAAGCCAGACCCAGTACTTC. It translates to CASGGGSQTQYF.